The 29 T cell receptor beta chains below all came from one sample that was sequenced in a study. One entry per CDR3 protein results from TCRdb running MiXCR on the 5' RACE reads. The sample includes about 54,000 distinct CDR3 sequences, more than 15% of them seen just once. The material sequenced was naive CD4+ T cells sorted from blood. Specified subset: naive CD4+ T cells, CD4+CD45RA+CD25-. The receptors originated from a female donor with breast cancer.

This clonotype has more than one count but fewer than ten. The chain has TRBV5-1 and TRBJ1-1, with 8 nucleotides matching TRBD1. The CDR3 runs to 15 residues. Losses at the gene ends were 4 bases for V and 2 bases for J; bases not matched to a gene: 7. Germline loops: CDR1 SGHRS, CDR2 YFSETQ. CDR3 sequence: CASSPRTGINTEAFF. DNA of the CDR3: TGCGCCAGCAGCCCACGGACAGGGATAAACACTGAAGCTTTCTTT.

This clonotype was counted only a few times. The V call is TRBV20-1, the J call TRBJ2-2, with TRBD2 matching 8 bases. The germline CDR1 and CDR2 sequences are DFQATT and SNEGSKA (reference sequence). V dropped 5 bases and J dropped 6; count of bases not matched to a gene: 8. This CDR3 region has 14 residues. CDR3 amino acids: CSAPWAGGPGELFF. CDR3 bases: TGCAGTGCTCCATGGGCGGGAGGCCCCGGGGAGCTGTTTTTT.

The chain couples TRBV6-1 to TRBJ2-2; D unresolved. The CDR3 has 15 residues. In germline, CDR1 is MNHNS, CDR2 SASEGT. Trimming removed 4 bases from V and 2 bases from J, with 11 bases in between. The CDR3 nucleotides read TGTGCCAGCAGTGGTTGGGGTCTTAACACCGGGGAGCTGTTTTTT. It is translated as CASSGWGLNTGELFF.

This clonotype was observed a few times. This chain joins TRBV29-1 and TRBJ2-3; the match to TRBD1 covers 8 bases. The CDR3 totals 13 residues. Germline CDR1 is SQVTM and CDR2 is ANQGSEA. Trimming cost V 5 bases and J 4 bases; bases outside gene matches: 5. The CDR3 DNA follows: TGCAGCGTTAGACAGGGGTCAGCAGATACGCAGTATTTT. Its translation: CSVRQGSADTQYF.

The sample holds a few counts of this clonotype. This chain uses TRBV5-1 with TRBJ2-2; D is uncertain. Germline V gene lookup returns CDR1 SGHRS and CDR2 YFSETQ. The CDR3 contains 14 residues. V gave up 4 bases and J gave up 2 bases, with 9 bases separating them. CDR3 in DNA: TGCGCCAGCAGCGAAGACCCTAACACCGGGGAGCTGTTTTTT. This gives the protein CASSEDPNTGELFF.

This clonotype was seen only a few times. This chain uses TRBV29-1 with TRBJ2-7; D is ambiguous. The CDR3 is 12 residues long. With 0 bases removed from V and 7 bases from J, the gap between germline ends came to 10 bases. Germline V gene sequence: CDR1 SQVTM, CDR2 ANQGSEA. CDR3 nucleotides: TGCAGCGTTGAAGACAGTCTGGGAGAGCAGTACTTC. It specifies CSVEDSLGEQYF.

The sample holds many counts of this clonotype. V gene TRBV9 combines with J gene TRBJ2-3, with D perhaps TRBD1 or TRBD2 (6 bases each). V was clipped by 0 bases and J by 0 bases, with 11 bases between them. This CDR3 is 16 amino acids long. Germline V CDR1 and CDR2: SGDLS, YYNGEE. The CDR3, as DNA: TGTGCCAGCAGCGTAGGTAGGGGGGCTAGCACAGATACGCAGTATTTT. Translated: CASSVGRGASTDTQYF.

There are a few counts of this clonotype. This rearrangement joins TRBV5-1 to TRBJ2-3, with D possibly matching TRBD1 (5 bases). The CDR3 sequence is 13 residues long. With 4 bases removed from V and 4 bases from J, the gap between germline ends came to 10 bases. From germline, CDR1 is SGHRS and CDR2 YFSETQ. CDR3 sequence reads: CASSRSTADTQYF. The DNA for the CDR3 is TGCGCCAGCAGCCGGTCGACAGCAGATACGCAGTATTTT.

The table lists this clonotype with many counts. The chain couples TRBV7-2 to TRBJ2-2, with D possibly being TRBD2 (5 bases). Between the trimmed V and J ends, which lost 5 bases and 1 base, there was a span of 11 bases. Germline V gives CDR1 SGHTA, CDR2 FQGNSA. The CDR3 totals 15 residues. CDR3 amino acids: CASSLDSRNTGELFF. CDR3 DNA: TGTGCCAGCAGCCTGGACTCGAGGAACACCGGGGAGCTGTTTTTT.

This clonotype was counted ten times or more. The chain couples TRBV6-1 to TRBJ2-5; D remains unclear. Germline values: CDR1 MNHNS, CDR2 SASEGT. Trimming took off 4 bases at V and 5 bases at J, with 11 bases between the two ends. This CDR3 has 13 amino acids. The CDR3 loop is CASSASRTETQYF. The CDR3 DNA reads TGTGCCAGCAGTGCGAGTCGCACGGAGACCCAGTACTTC.

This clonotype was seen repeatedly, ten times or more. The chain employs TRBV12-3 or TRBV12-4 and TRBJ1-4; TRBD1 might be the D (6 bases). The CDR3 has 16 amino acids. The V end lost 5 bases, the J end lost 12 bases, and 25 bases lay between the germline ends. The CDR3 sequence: CASSPLIGGSASELFF. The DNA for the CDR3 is TGTGCCAGCAGTCCTCTGATCGGGGGCTCCGCTTCGGAACTGTTTTTT.

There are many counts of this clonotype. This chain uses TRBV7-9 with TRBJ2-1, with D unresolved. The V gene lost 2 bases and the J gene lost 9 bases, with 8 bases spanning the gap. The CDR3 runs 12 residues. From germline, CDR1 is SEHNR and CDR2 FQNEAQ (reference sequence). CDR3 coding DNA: TGTGCCAGCAGCTTACTAGGCGGTGAGCAGTTCTTC. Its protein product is CASSLLGGEQFF.

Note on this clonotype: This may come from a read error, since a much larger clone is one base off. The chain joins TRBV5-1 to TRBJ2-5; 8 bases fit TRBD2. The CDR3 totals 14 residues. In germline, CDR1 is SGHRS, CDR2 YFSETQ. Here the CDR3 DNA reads TGCGCCAACAGCCCGGGGACTAGCCAAGAGACCCAGTACTTC. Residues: CANSPGTSQETQYF.

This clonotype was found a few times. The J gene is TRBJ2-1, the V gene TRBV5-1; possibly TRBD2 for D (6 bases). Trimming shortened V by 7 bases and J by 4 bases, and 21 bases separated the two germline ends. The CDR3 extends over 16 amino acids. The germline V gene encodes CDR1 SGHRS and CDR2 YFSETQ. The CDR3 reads CASRGTVAEGYNEQFF. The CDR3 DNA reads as TGCGCCAGCCGAGGTACCGTAGCGGAGGGATACAATGAGCAGTTCTTC. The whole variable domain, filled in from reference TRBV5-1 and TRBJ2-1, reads KAGVTQTPRYLIKTRGQQVTLSCSPISGHRSVSWYQQTPGQGLQFLFEYFSETQRNKGNFPGRFSGRQFSNSRSEMNVSTLELGDSALYLCASRGTVAEGYNEQFFGPGTRLTVL.

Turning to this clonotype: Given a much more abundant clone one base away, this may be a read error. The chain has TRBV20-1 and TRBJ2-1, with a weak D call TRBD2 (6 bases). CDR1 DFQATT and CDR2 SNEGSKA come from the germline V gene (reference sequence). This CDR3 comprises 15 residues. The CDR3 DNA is TGCAGTGCTAGCGGGAGCAGGAGCTCCTACAATGGGCAGTTCTTC. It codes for CSASGSRSSYNGQFF.

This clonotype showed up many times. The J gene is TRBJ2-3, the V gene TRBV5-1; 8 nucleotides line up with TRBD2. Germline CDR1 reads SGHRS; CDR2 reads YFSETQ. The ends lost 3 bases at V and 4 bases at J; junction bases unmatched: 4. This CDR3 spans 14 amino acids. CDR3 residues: CASSSRGDPDTQYF. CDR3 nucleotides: TGCGCCAGCAGCTCGCGGGGGGACCCAGATACGCAGTATTTT.

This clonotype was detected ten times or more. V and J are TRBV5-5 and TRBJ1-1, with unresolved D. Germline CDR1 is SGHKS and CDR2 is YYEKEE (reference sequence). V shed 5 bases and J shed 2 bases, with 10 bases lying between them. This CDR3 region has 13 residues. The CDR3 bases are TGTGCCAGCAGACAGTCGGCAAACACTGAAGCTTTCTTT. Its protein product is CASRQSANTEAFF. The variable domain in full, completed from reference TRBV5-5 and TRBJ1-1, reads DAGVTQSPTHLIKTRGQQVTLRCSPISGHKSVSWYQQVLGQGPQFIFQYYEKEERGRGNFPDRFSARQFPNYSSELNVNALLLGDSALYLCASRQSANTEAFFGQGTRLTVV.

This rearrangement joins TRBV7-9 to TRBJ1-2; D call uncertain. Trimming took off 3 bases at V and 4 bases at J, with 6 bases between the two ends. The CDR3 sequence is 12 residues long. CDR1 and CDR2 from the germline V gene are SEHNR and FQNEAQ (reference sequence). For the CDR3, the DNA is TGTGCCAGCAGCTTGGAGGCCTATGGCTACACCTTC. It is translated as CASSLEAYGYTF.

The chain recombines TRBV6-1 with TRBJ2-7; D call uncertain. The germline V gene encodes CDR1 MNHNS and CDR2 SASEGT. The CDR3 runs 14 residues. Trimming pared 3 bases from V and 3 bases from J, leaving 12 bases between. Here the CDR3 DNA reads TGTGCCAGCAGTGATCGTGGCAGGAGCTACGAGCAGTACTTC. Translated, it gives CASSDRGRSYEQYF.

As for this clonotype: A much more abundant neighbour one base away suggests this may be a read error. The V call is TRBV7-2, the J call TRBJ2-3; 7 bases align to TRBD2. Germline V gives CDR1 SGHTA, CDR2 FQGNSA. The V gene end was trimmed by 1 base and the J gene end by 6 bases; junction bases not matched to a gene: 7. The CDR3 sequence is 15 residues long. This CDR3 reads CASSLGGPGGDTQYF. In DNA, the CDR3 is TGTGCCAGCAGCTTAGGTGGACCGGGAGGCGATACGCAGTATTTT.

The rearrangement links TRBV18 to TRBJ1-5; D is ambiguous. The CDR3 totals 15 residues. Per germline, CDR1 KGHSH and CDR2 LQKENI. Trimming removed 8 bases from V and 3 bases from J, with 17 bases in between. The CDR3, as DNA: TGTGCCAGCGCGATCGGACGGGAGGTCAATCAGCCCCAGCATTTT. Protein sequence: CASAIGREVNQPQHF. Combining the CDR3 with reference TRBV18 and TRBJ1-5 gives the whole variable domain NAGVMQNPRHLVRRRGQEARLRCSPMKGHSHVYWYRQLPEEGLKFMVYLQKENIIDESGMPKERFSAEFPKEGPSILRIQQVVRGDSAAYFCASAIGREVNQPQHFGDGTRLSIL.

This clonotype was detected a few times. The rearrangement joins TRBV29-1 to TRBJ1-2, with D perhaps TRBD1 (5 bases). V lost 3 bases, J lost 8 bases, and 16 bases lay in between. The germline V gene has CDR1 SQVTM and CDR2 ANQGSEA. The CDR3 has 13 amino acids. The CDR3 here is CSVEVRGGLGYTF. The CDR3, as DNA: TGCAGCGTTGAGGTTAGGGGTGGTCTGGGCTACACCTTC.

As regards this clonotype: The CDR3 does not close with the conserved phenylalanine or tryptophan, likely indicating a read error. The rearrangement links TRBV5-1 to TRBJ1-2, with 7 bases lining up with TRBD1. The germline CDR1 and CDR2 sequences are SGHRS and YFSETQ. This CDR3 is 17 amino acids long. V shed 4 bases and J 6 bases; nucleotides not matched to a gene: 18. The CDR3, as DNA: TGCGCCAGCAGCGTTAGGACAGGAGGAGGTATGGGGGATGGCTACACCTGC. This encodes CASSVRTGGGMGDGYTC.

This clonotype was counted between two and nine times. CDR3 loop: CASSLISAGGAYEQYF. CDR3 bases: TGTGCCAGCAGCTTAATAAGCGCGGGGGGAGCCTACGAGCAGTACTTC. This chain links TRBV7-2 with TRBJ2-7; TRBD2 matches 8 bases. CDR3 size: 16 residues. The germline CDR1 and CDR2 sequences are SGHTA and FQGNSA. The ends lost 2 bases at V and 2 bases at J; junction bases unmatched: 8.

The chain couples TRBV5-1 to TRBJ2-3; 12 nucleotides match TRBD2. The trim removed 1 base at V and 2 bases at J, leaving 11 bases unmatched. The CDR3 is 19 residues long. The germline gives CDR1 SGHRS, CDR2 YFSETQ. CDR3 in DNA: TGCGCCAGCAGCTTGCGACTAGCGGGAGTGGGAGGGCACACAGATACGCAGTATTTT. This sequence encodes CASSLRLAGVGGHTDTQYF. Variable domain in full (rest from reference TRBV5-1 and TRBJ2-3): KAGVTQTPRYLIKTRGQQVTLSCSPISGHRSVSWYQQTPGQGLQFLFEYFSETQRNKGNFPGRFSGRQFSNSRSEMNVSTLELGDSALYLCASSLRLAGVGGHTDTQYFGPGTRLTVL.

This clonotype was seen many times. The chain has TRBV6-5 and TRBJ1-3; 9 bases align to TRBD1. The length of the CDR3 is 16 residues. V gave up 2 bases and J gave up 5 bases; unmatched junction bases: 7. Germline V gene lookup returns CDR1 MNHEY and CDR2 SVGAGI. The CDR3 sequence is CASSYKPGQGRNTIYF. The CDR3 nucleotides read TGTGCCAGCAGTTACAAACCGGGACAGGGACGAAACACCATATATTTT.

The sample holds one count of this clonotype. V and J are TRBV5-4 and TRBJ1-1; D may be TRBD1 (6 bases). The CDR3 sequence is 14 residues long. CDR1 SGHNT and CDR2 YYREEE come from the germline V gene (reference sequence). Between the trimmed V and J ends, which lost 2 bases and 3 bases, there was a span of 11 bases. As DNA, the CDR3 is TGTGCCAGCAGCTTTGGAGGGGGTCACACTGAAGCTTTCTTT. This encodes CASSFGGGHTEAFF.

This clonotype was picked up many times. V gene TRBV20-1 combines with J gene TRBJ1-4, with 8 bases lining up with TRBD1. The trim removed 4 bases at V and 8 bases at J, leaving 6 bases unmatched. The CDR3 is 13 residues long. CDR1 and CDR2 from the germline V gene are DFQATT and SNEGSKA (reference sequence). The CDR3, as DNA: TGCAGTGCTACAGGGGGCGAGGGAGAAAAACTGTTTTTT. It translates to CSATGGEGEKLFF.

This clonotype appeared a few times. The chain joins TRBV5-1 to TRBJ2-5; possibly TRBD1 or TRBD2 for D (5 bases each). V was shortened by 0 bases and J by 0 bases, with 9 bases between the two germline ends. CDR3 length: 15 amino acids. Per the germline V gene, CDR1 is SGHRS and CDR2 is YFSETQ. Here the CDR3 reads CASSLVGGNQETQYF. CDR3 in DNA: TGCGCCAGCAGCTTGGTTGGGGGTAACCAAGAGACCCAGTACTTC.